This section outlines one T cell receptor beta chain sequence together with its context. The target antigen is unknown. The sample comes from a study of vaccination and CD4 T cells after COVID-19. Treatment defined: roughly 10-day PBMC culture with coronavirus spike peptide pools or control peptides (ViraFEST assay). V lost 2 bases to trimming and J lost 7 bases, with 11 bases between them. From germline, CDR1 is SGHTA and CDR2 FQGTGA. The CDR3 is 13 residues long. An Oncomine TCR Beta short-read assay was used to sequence the DNA from cultured CD4+ T cells. CD4+ T cells were cultured, and genomic DNA was extracted from them. TCRdb reanalysed the PCR reads using MiXCR and keeps one entry per CDR3 protein. The top ten clones hold 4.6% of a sample with approximately 16,000 distinct CDR3 sequences, 50% to 60% of them seen once.

The origin of this receptor is a human donor who had recovered from COVID-19. Material: CD4+ T cells from blood, cultured in vitro, obtained before SARS-CoV-2 vaccination. V is TRBV7-3 and J is TRBJ2-5, with D tentatively TRBD1 (5 bases). CDR3 region: CASSLGNQGTQYF. The CDR3 DNA reads as TGTGCCAGCAGCTTAGGGAACCAGGGGACCCAGTACTTC.